These 13 T cell receptor beta chains came from one sample sequenced in a study of PD-1 blockade in classical Hodgkin lymphoma. The time point was: cycle 4 day 1 (C4D1), after five to seven weeks of nivolumab. Every single patient, without exception, relapsed after autologous stem cell transplantation, and brentuximab vedotin exposure varied. The repertoire was sequenced with immunoSEQ multiplex PCR; TCRdb's copy has only in-frame clones and lacks some. In the table there are around 20,000 clones, more than 75% of which are singletons. The starting material was peripheral blood mononuclear cells (PBMCs), obtained before the fourth cycle of nivolumab. The receptors were gathered from a human donor with classical Hodgkin lymphoma.

V and J are TRBV18 and TRBJ2-7; D unresolved. The V and J ends lost 2 bases and 0 bases respectively, with 8 bases between them. The CDR3 consists of 14 residues. From germline, CDR1 is KGHSH and CDR2 LQKENI. The CDR3 protein is CASSPIRTSYEQYF. The DNA for the CDR3 is TGTGCCAGCTCACCAATTAGAACCTCCTACGAGCAGTACTTC.

J is TRBJ2-2 and V is TRBV29-1, with D perhaps TRBD1 or TRBD2 (5 bases each). CDR3 length equals 13 residues. Germline V gene lookup returns CDR1 SQVTM and CDR2 ANQGSEA. V dropped 5 bases and J dropped 4 bases, with 11 bases sitting between them. CDR3 DNA: TGCAGCGTTATTCGGGGCGTCACCGGGGAGCTGTTTTTT. Protein product: CSVIRGVTGELFF.

The chain uses TRBV14 and TRBJ2-7; no definite D call. CDR3 length: 15 residues. The V gene lost 1 base and the J gene lost 4 bases, with 14 bases spanning the gap. CDR1 is SGHDN and CDR2 is FVKESK in the germline V gene. CDR3 bases: TGTGCCAGCAGCCAAGGGGCAGGTCACCGGTACGAGCAGTACTTC. Amino acids: CASSQGAGHRYEQYF.

This clone showed up just once. This rearrangement joins TRBV27 to TRBJ2-1; a weak D match, TRBD1 (5 bases). CDR1 is MNHEY, CDR2 SMNVEV, per germline (reference sequence). The CDR3 is 12 residues long. V lost 3 bases, J lost 7 bases, and 7 bases lay in between. The CDR3 is CASSFGANEQFF. The CDR3 DNA reads TGTGCCAGCAGTTTTGGGGCAAATGAGCAGTTCTTC.

This clone was observed a single time. The chain uses TRBV18 and TRBJ1-1; tentatively, D is TRBD1 (6 bases). The CDR3 is 13 amino acids. Germline-derived CDR1 and CDR2 are KGHSH and LQKENI. Trimming removed 6 bases from V and 9 bases from J, with 17 bases in between. DNA for the CDR3: TGTGCCAGCTCGCCTATAAAACAGGGCCAAGCTTTCTTT. Protein product: CASSPIKQGQAFF.

This clone was counted a single time. The chain couples TRBV11-2 to TRBJ2-3; TRBD2 agrees at 16 bases. This CDR3 region has 17 residues. Unmatched junction bases numbered 7, after V lost 4 bases and J lost 6 bases. CDR1 is SGHAT, CDR2 FQNNGV, per germline. DNA for the CDR3: TGTGCCAGCAGCTCCGGGACTAGCGGGGGGGCTCGGGATACGCAGTATTTT. This translates into CASSSGTSGGARDTQYF.

This chain joins TRBV2 and TRBJ2-3; 9 bases align to TRBD2. Germline values: CDR1 SNHLY, CDR2 FYNNEI. The CDR3 is 15 amino acids. The ends lost 7 bases at V and 4 bases at J; junction bases unmatched: 9. The CDR3 region has the DNA TGTGCCAGCACTCTACGTCTAGCGGGGTCAGATACGCAGTATTTT. Translating it yields CASTLRLAGSDTQYF.

J is TRBJ1-6 and V is TRBV2; D is unresolved. Trimming stripped 6 bases from V and 3 bases from J, with 12 bases between. The CDR3 spans 15 residues. Germline assignment: CDR1 SNHLY and CDR2 FYNNEI. CDR3 coding DNA: TGTGCCAGCAGCTCCGAGGGTGTCTATAATTCACCCCTCCACTTT. This translates into CASSSEGVYNSPLHF.

The sample holds a few counts of this clone. The chain carries TRBV4-2 and TRBJ1-5; possibly TRBD1 for D (5 bases). V was trimmed by 5 bases and J by 7 bases, leaving 15 bases between them. The CDR3 is made up of 14 amino acids. The germline gives CDR1 LGHNA, CDR2 YNFKEQ. For the CDR3, the DNA is TGTGCCAGCAGCGACGGGGCCGGCGACCAGCCCCAGCATTTT. Its protein product is CASSDGAGDQPQHF.

This sequence joins TRBV7-7 and TRBJ2-5; perhaps TRBD1 as D (6 bases). V was trimmed by 5 bases and J by 2 bases, leaving 12 bases between them. Germline V lookup: CDR1 SSHAT, CDR2 FNYEAQ (reference sequence). This CDR3 contains 14 residues. The CDR3 reads CASSPRGSQETQYF. The CDR3 DNA reads as TGTGCCAGCAGCCCTAGGGGGTCGCAAGAGACCCAGTACTTC.

This rearrangement joins TRBV6-6 to TRBJ1-1; possible D gene TRBD1, 5 bases. Germline V gene data show CDR1 as MNHNY and CDR2 as SVGAGI (reference sequence). V was pared by 5 bases and J by 3 bases, with 16 bases between. The CDR3 runs to 15 residues. This CDR3 is CASSQIQENYTEAFF. Here the CDR3 DNA reads TGTGCCAGCAGTCAGATACAGGAAAACTACACTGAAGCTTTCTTT.

This sequence joins TRBV6-5 and TRBJ1-3; D possibly corresponds to TRBD1 (5 bases). Germline loops: CDR1 MNHEY, CDR2 SVGAGI. Trimming took 0 bases from V and 0 from J, leaving 9 bases between them. This CDR3 contains 16 residues. CDR3 in amino acids: CASSYSDTPSGNTIYF. In nucleotides, the CDR3 is TGTGCCAGCAGTTACTCGGACACCCCCTCTGGAAACACCATATATTTT.

The genes are TRBV6-1 and TRBJ2-5; D possibly corresponds to TRBD1 (5 bases). CDR3 length equals 15 residues. V was shortened by 5 bases and J by 5 bases, with 18 bases between the two germline ends. Per the germline V gene, CDR1 is MNHNS and CDR2 is SASEGT. CDR3 DNA sequence: TGTGCCAGCAGTCCCGAGGCCAGGGTATGGGAGACCCAGTACTTC. Its translation: CASSPEARVWETQYF.